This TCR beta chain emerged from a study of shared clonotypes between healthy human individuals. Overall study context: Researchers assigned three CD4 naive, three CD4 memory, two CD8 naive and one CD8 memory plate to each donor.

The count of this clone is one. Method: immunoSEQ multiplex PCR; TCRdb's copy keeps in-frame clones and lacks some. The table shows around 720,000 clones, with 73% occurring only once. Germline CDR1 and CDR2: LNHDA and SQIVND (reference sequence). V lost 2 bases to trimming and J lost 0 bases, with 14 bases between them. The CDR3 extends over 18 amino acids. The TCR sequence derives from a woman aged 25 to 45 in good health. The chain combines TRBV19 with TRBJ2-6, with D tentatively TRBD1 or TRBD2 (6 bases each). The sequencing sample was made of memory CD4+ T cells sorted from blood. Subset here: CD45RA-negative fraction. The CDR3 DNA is TGTGCCAGTAGTATACTCGGGGGCTTTAGCTCTGGGGCCAACGTCCTGACTTTC. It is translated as CASSILGGFSSGANVLTF.